A selection of T cell receptor beta chains follows, all from one sample in a study of regulatory T cells in long-lasting Graves disease. TCRdb re-called the multiplex PCR reads with MiXCR, one entry per CDR3 protein. The sample contains about 540,000 distinct CDR3 sequences, about 13% of which appear only once. These data were likewise used in another study, on T cells in Graves' hyperthyroidism and ophthalmopathy.

Specimen: peripheral blood mononuclear cells (PBMCs), collected at new diagnosis, from a patient treated with antithyroid drugs. These receptors were obtained from a young man with Graves disease. CDR3s include the opening cysteine and the closing phenylalanine or tryptophan.

j_call,v_call,cdr3_aa
TRBJ1-2,TRBV27,CACSSVREGSYGYTF
TRBJ2-7,TRBV10-2,CASSESSSGHYEQYF
TRBJ2-5,TRBV2,CASSLTSGSPETQYF
TRBJ2-6,TRBV30,CAWREGRGPSSGANVLTF
TRBJ2-6,TRBV18,CASQMRDSGANVLTF
TRBJ1-5,TRBV20-1,CSTTPRGDNQPQHF
TRBJ2-7,TRBV28,CASSPWTSGSPYEQYF
TRBJ1-2,TRBV3-1,CAGSLSGRGYTF
TRBJ1-1,TRBV5-1,CASSFTRGTEAFF
TRBJ1-2,TRBV6-9,CASSSATGQVYGYTF
TRBJ2-6,TRBV7-2,CASSRRGASGANVLTF
TRBJ2-4,TRBV12-3/TRBV12-4,CASSPRTTDIQYF
TRBJ2-1,TRBV6-2/TRBV6-3,CASSASGFVNEQFF
TRBJ2-3,TRBV3-1,CASSQWDRVDTDTQYF
TRBJ2-5,TRBV20-1,CSAMVETQYF
TRBJ1-4,TRBV12-3/TRBV12-4,CASSRLGANEKLFF
TRBJ2-3,TRBV19,CASSIELDTQYF
TRBJ2-1,TRBV6-5,CASSYSRTSGLVADEQFF
TRBJ1-1,TRBV5-1,CASSLGPQGTNTEAFF
TRBJ2-7,TRBV4-1,CASTQMVAGRYEQYF
TRBJ2-7,TRBV12-3/TRBV12-4,CASSFEGYEQYF
TRBJ2-7,TRBV9,CASRVAGTGSAEQYF
TRBJ2-2,TRBV5-1,CAGTGNTGELFF
TRBJ2-7,TRBV6-1,CAGKGGDYEQYF
TRBJ1-1,TRBV24-1,CATSVGGATEAFF
TRBJ1-1,TRBV5-6,CASSAAGDYTEAFF
TRBJ2-1,TRBV2,CASEGARSSYNEQFF
TRBJ1-1,TRBV29-1,CSDRGGGEAFF
TRBJ2-5,TRBV24-1,CATSDFTGDQETQYF
TRBJ2-7,TRBV19,CASKRSSGSGEGYEQYF
TRBJ2-7,TRBV29-1,CSVASGSLYEQYF
TRBJ1-1,TRBV10-3,CAISESSGGTEAFF
TRBJ2-1,TRBV20-1,CSSHSWQGSNNEQFF